These T cell receptor beta chains were read from a single sample in a study of blood T cells in healthy people across ages. TCRdb re-called the 5' RACE reads through MiXCR, storing one row per CDR3 protein. The sample lists roughly 2 million distinct CDR3 sequences, about 50% occurring once. Sequenced sample: blood. The receptors derive from a woman between 35 and 50 years old in good health. Each CDR3 is given with its conserved first and last residue. Fields, in order: D gene, clone size, J gene, V gene, CDR3 DNA, CDR3 protein. A D gene is named only where the DNA matches it firmly. The size entry is marked missing in some rows and otherwise reads once, few, many or a size class.

TRBD1 NA TRBJ2-7 TRBV15 TGTGCCACCAGCAGAGCCGATACTATACCGGGACAGGCGCCCCACGAGCAGTACTTC CATSRADTIPGQAPHEQYF
TRBD1 NA TRBJ2-1 TRBV6-2/TRBV6-3 TGTGCCAGCAGTTACGCGCAGGGGGCGTACTACAATGAGCAGTTCTTC CASSYAQGAYYNEQFF
NA NA TRBJ2-5 TRBV6-1 TGTGCCAGCAGTGGATCGCAGGGCTGGGAGACCCAGTACTTC CASSGSQGWETQYF
NA NA TRBJ1-5 TRBV7-2 TGTGCCAGCAGCCCCGACGGACAGTACAATCAGCCCCAGCATTTT CASSPDGQYNQPQHF
NA few TRBJ2-3 TRBV12-3/TRBV12-4 TGTGCCAGCACCCCCGGGGACGCAGATACGCAGTATTTT CASTPGDADTQYF
TRBD1 NA TRBJ2-7 TRBV28 TGTGCCAGCAGTTCCATGACAGGGGGGAACGACGAGCAGTACTTC CASSSMTGGNDEQYF
NA NA TRBJ1-2 TRBV5-1 TGCGCCGGCAGCGCCGAAACAGGGTTTAACTATGGCTACACCTTC CAGSAETGFNYGYTF
NA few TRBJ2-7 TRBV4-3 TGCGCCAGCAGCCAAGAGTTGGGGGGTAGGGAGCAGTACTTC CASSQELGGREQYF
NA NA TRBJ1-6 TRBV9 TGTGCCAGCAGCGTGCCATTAGAGAGTACCTATAATTCACCCCTCCACTTT CASSVPLESTYNSPLHF
NA NA TRBJ1-5 TRBV6-5 TGTGCCAGCAGGACGACGGGGGGCCAGCCCCAGCATTTT CASRTTGGQPQHF
TRBD2 NA TRBJ2-5 TRBV6-2/TRBV6-3 TGTGCCAGCAGTCCCCTAAAGGGACTAGCGGGGGGGCCCTTAGAGACCCAGTACTTC CASSPLKGLAGGPLETQYF
NA NA TRBJ1-4 TRBV20-1 TGCAGTGCTAGAAACCCGGACGGGAATGAAAAACTGTTTTTT CSARNPDGNEKLFF
TRBD1 NA TRBJ2-7 TRBV28 TGTGCCAGCAGTTTTGGTAAGGACAGGGTTCCCTACGAGCAGTACTTC CASSFGKDRVPYEQYF
NA few TRBJ2-5 TRBV28 TGTGCCAGCAGTTTGATCGGGGAGGAAGAGACCCAGTACTTC CASSLIGEEETQYF
TRBD1 few TRBJ2-1 TRBV7-2 TGTGCCAGCAGCATGCTGGGACAGGGTGCTTACAATGAGCAGTTCTTC CASSMLGQGAYNEQFF
NA many TRBJ2-7 TRBV7-2 TGTGCCAGCAGCTTAGTGGCGGGTTACGAGCAGTACTTC CASSLVAGYEQYF
NA NA TRBJ1-2 TRBV20-1 TGCAGTGCTAGCGACAACGTCGGCTATGGCTACACCTTC CSASDNVGYGYTF
NA NA TRBJ2-5 TRBV20-1 TGCAGTGCTAGAGCGTTCGCGGGGGCTTTGGAGACCCAGTACTTC CSARAFAGALETQYF
TRBD1 NA TRBJ1-1 TRBV20-1 TGCAGTGCTTTCCGACAGGGGTGGAACACTGAAGCTTTCTTT CSAFRQGWNTEAFF
NA NA TRBJ2-7 TRBV10-3 TGTGCCATCAGTGAGGTTGGGCAGGGTTTGCAGTACTTC CAISEVGQGLQYF
NA once TRBJ2-1 TRBV6-2/TRBV6-3 TGTGCCAGCAGTCGTCCCGGGGCCGCAGGATCCTACAATGAGCAGTTCTTC CASSRPGAAGSYNEQFF
NA NA TRBJ1-2 TRBV6-1 TGTGCCCTCCAGCAGGAAAACTATGGCTACACCTTC CALQQENYGYTF
TRBD1 NA TRBJ2-7 TRBV7-6 TGTGCCAGCACCGACGGGACAGGGTCCTACGAGCAGTACTTC CASTDGTGSYEQYF
TRBD2 NA TRBJ2-7 TRBV2 TGTGCCAGCAGCGGGGGGACCCCTGTAGCCTACGAGCAGTACTTC CASSGGTPVAYEQYF
NA NA TRBJ1-1 TRBV4-2 TGTGCCAGCAGCCAAGATGGGGGGCCCGCTGAAGCTTTCTTT CASSQDGGPAEAFF
TRBD2 NA TRBJ2-7 TRBV20-1 TGCAGTGCTAGAGATCTGGGGAGCGGGGGGCTCTACGAGCAGTACTTC CSARDLGSGGLYEQYF
TRBD1 NA TRBJ1-2 TRBV15 TGTGCCACCAGCAGAGATTGGACAGGCGGCTACACCTTC CATSRDWTGGYTF
NA few TRBJ1-2 TRBV7-2 TGTGCCAGCAGTTTAGATCCAGGGCGACCTTATGGCTACACCTTC CASSLDPGRPYGYTF